These 31 T cell receptor beta chains came from one sample sequenced in a study of molecular identifiers for immune sequencing clone quantification. Via MiXCR, TCRdb re-called the PCR reads, giving one row per CDR3 protein. The table has tens of thousands of distinct CDR3 sequences, about 23% seen once. Sequenced input: naive CD8+ T cells from blood, with Jurkat cell RNA spiked in. Stated subset: FACS-sorted CD8+CD4-CCR7+CD45RA+ naive T cells. Receptors originate from a human donor in good health. Some libraries in this study had Jurkat cell RNA spiked in.

V is TRBV12-3 or TRBV12-4 and J is TRBJ2-1; 9 nucleotides match TRBD2. After removal of 5 bases from V and 8 bases from J, the junction contained 4 bases not matched to a gene. CDR3 size: 13 residues. The CDR3 region has the DNA TGTGCCAGCAGTACGGGACTAGCCTATGAGCAGTTCTTC. Protein sequence: CASSTGLAYEQFF.

In its sample, this clonotype was seen many times. The genes are TRBV3-1 and TRBJ1-5, with D uncertain. The germline V and J ends were trimmed by 0 bases and 7 bases, with 7 bases remaining between them. The CDR3 totals 13 residues. The germline gives CDR1 LGHDT, CDR2 YNNKEL (reference sequence). Here the CDR3 DNA reads TGTGCCAGCAGCCAAGATTTGTACCAGCCCCAGCATTTT. Translating it yields CASSQDLYQPQHF.

The CDR3 DNA reads TGCAGCCCCCGTGCGGGACGCACAGATACGCAGTATTTT. Translation gives CSPRAGRTDTQYF. The chain carries TRBV20-1 and TRBJ2-3, with D possibly TRBD2 on 6 matching bases. In germline, CDR1 is DFQATT, CDR2 SNEGSKA (reference sequence). The CDR3 runs to 13 residues.

This clonotype was recorded at least ten times. For the CDR3, the DNA is TGCGCCAGCAGCCAAGAATTAGGGGAACGCTATCCCCACGAGCAGTACTTC. Its translation: CASSQELGERYPHEQYF. The V and J genes are TRBV4-3 and TRBJ2-7; D perhaps matches TRBD1 (5 bases). Germline V gene data show CDR1 as LGHNA and CDR2 as YSLEER. The CDR3 covers 17 residues. The ends were cut back, 0 bases at V and 5 bases at J, with 20 bases in the middle.

The table lists this clonotype with many counts. The gene calls are TRBV25-1 and TRBJ2-5; the match to TRBD1 covers 7 bases. Germline V CDR1 and CDR2: MGHDK, SYGVNS. V was clipped by 3 bases and J by 6 bases; unmatched bases: 10. The CDR3 totals 15 residues. The CDR3: CASSDPRTGWKTQYF. The CDR3 bases are TGTGCCAGCAGTGACCCCCGGACAGGTTGGAAGACCCAGTACTTC.

This clonotype has more than one count but fewer than ten. V and J are TRBV11-3 and TRBJ2-1; weak D call: TRBD1 (6 bases). The V and J ends lost 3 bases and 7 bases respectively, with 10 bases between them. CDR3 length: 13 amino acids. CDR1 SGHNT and CDR2 YENEEA come from the germline V gene. The CDR3 DNA reads TGTGCCAGCAGCTTCAGAACAGGGAATGAGCAGTTCTTC. This codes for CASSFRTGNEQFF.

This clonotype has a count of ten or more. The chain is built from TRBV7-8 and TRBJ2-3; D remains unclear. The CDR3 contains 13 residues. Germline assignment: CDR1 SGHVS and CDR2 FQNEAQ. Trimming cost V 5 bases and J 6 bases, with 12 bases left between them. CDR3: CASSPPSRDTQYF. The CDR3 region has the DNA TGTGCCAGCAGCCCCCCTTCGCGCGATACGCAGTATTTT.

There are a few counts of this clonotype. The rearrangement uses TRBV19 and TRBJ2-1; no definite D call. The germline V gene encodes CDR1 LNHDA and CDR2 SQIVND (reference sequence). The CDR3 length is 14 residues. V lost 5 bases, J lost 2 bases, and 10 bases lay in between. The DNA of the CDR3 is TGTGCCAGTAGTCCGTCTGCCGCCTACAATGAGCAGTTCTTC. Translated, it gives CASSPSAAYNEQFF.

This clonotype has more than one count but fewer than ten. The chain is built from TRBV19 and TRBJ1-1; 7 bases map to TRBD1. CDR3 size: 15 residues. J lost 1 base, V lost 5 bases, and 7 bases had no gene match. CDR1 LNHDA and CDR2 SQIVND come from the germline V gene (reference sequence). CDR3 protein: CASSPGGARNTEAFF. CDR3 nucleotides: TGTGCCAGTAGTCCAGGGGGTGCGCGGAACACTGAAGCTTTCTTT.

There are a few counts of this clonotype. The genes are TRBV27 and TRBJ2-2; D may be TRBD2 (6 bases). Germline V CDR1 and CDR2: MNHEY, SMNVEV (reference sequence). V lost 4 bases, J lost 4 bases, and 10 bases lay in between. The CDR3 consists of 14 residues. The CDR3 bases are TGTGCCAGCAGTTCCGGACTAACCACCGGGGAGCTGTTTTTT. This encodes CASSSGLTTGELFF.

This clonotype was seen more than once but under ten times. CDR3 DNA sequence: TGTGCCAGCAGTTACGGGGTCTCCTACGAGCAGTACTTC. This translates into CASSYGVSYEQYF. The rearrangement joins TRBV6-5 to TRBJ2-7; D is uncertain. V was clipped by 2 bases and J by 0 bases, with 5 bases between them. The germline gives CDR1 MNHEY, CDR2 SVGAGI. The CDR3 has 13 residues.

This chain connects TRBV20-1 to TRBJ2-2; D possibly corresponds to TRBD2 (5 bases). The CDR3 totals 16 residues. The V gene lost 3 bases and the J gene lost 0 bases, with 14 bases spanning the gap. Germline V gene lookup returns CDR1 DFQATT and CDR2 SNEGSKA (reference sequence). The CDR3 sequence: CSARHREDPNTGELFF. The DNA of the CDR3 is TGCAGTGCTAGGCATCGGGAAGACCCGAACACCGGGGAGCTGTTTTTT.

V gene TRBV10-2 combines with J gene TRBJ1-6; the D is unclear. Trimming left V 0 bases short and J 8 bases short, with 5 bases between. Germline lookup yields CDR1 WSHSY and CDR2 SAAADI. The CDR3 consists of 13 residues. CDR3 coding DNA: TGCGCCAGCAGTGAGTCCGGGTATTCACCCCTCCACTTT. This codes for CASSESGYSPLHF.

V and J are TRBV9 and TRBJ1-1; D may be TRBD1 (5 bases). Between the trimmed V and J ends, which lost 0 bases and 5 bases, there was a span of 5 bases. The CDR3 spans 12 residues. The germline V gene encodes CDR1 SGDLS and CDR2 YYNGEE. This chain's CDR3 is CASSVEGTEAFF. The CDR3 DNA reads TGTGCCAGCAGCGTAGAGGGGACTGAAGCTTTCTTT.

Comments on this clonotype: This may arise from a read error, as a much more abundant clone is one base away. V usage is TRBV4-1 and J usage is TRBJ2-7; 9 bases are shared with TRBD1. CDR1 and CDR2 from the germline V gene are MGHRA and YSYEKL. The V segment lost 1 base and the J segment 7 bases; nucleotides outside the gene matches: 5. The CDR3 spans 14 residues. This chain's CDR3 is CASSQGDRDDEQYF. The CDR3 bases are TGCGCCAGCAGCCAAGGGGACAGGGATGATGAGCAGTACTTC.

About this clonotype itself: This sequence may be a read error, since a much larger clone differs from it by one base. The chain links TRBV7-9 to TRBJ2-2; 7 bases are a match to TRBD2. The CDR3 consists of 15 residues. Germline CDR1 is SEHNR and CDR2 is FQNEAQ (reference sequence). This CDR3 is CACSPVRREPGELFF. CDR3 in DNA: TGTGCCTGCAGCCCTGTAAGGCGGGAGCCCGGGGAGCTGTTTTTT.

In this sample, this clonotype turned up many times. The rearrangement links TRBV2 to TRBJ1-2; D not resolved. CDR1 SNHLY and CDR2 FYNNEI come from the germline V gene. The CDR3 is made up of 12 amino acids. Trimming removed 2 bases from V and 2 bases from J, with 3 bases in between. CDR3 in DNA: TGTGCCAGCAGTGAACAGAACTATGGCTACACCTTC. Residues: CASSEQNYGYTF.

To note about this clonotype: One end of the junction is discordant with germline, which a read error may explain. The chain uses TRBV5-5 and TRBJ2-4, with 9 bases identical to TRBD2. Germline V gene sequence: CDR1 SGHKS, CDR2 YYEKEE (reference sequence). This CDR3 comprises 18 residues. The CDR3 spells CASSFQRGGGVANNIQYF. CDR3 DNA sequence: TGTGCCAGCAGCTTCCAGAGGGGCGGGGGGGTTGCCAATAACATTCAGTACTTC.

This clonotype was seen many times. The chain has TRBV19 and TRBJ2-7, with a possible D match to TRBD2 (6 bases). The germline V gene encodes CDR1 LNHDA and CDR2 SQIVND (reference sequence). The ends were cut back, 2 bases at V and 5 bases at J, with 10 bases in the middle. This CDR3 comprises 13 residues. CDR3 in amino acids: CASSIFGGDEQYF. The CDR3 DNA reads as TGTGCCAGTAGTATATTCGGAGGGGACGAGCAGTACTTC.

This clonotype has just a few counts. The CDR3 nucleotides read TGTGCCAGTAGTGGTCAGGGGCCCTACAATGAGCAGTTCTTC. This codes for CASSGQGPYNEQFF. This chain uses TRBV19 with TRBJ2-1, with a weak D call TRBD1 (6 bases). The CDR3 sequence is 14 residues long. The germline V gene has CDR1 LNHDA and CDR2 SQIVND (reference sequence). V was shortened by 5 bases and J by 2 bases, with 10 bases between the two germline ends.

Here the CDR3 reads CASSLEDYNEQFF. As DNA, the CDR3 is TGTGCCAGCAGCTTAGAGGATTACAATGAGCAGTTCTTC. The chain joins TRBV7-8 to TRBJ2-1; no clear D. Germline V gene lookup returns CDR1 SGHVS and CDR2 FQNEAQ. V dropped 1 base and J dropped 4 bases, with 5 bases sitting between them. CDR3 size: 13 residues.

As regards this clonotype: One end of the junction is discordant with germline, which a read error may explain. The chain links TRBV7-2 to TRBJ2-2, with a tentative D call TRBD2 (5 bases). Germline CDR1 and CDR2: SGHTA and FQGNSA. The CDR3 consists of 16 residues. CDR3 amino acids: CASSLGYAGSAGVLFF. The CDR3 DNA sequence: TGTGCCAGCAGCTTAGGTTATGCAGGTTCGGCCGGGGTGCTGTTTTTT.

This clonotype occurred many times. V is TRBV25-1 and J is TRBJ2-7; D possibly uses TRBD1 or TRBD2 (5 bases each). The V end was cut by 6 bases, the J end by 3 bases, with 18 bases between. Per the germline V gene, CDR1 is MGHDK and CDR2 is SYGVNS. CDR3 length equals 15 residues. The CDR3 is CASRSSRGYSYEQYF. CDR3 coding DNA: TGTGCCAGCAGATCTTCTCGGGGCTATAGCTACGAGCAGTACTTC.

The sample holds a few counts of this clonotype. The chain joins TRBV10-3 to TRBJ2-7, with D tentatively TRBD2 (6 bases). Germline V gene lookup returns CDR1 ENHRY and CDR2 SYGVKD. This CDR3 is built from 13 residues. Trimming removed 5 bases at V and 2 bases at J, with 10 bases between. In DNA form, the CDR3 reads TGTGCCATCAGTATGGACTACACCTACGAGCAGTACTTC. It translates to CAISMDYTYEQYF.

The V call is TRBV14, the J call TRBJ1-2, with D possibly TRBD1 on 5 matching bases. The CDR3 has 13 residues. Germline V gene sequence: CDR1 SGHDN, CDR2 FVKESK. V was pared by 0 bases and J by 8 bases, with 10 bases between. CDR3: CASSQEWGGGYTF. The CDR3 coding sequence is TGTGCCAGCAGCCAAGAGTGGGGCGGAGGCTACACCTTC.

CDR3 nucleotides: TGTGCCAGCAGCCAAGAGGGAACTAGCTCCGCGGAGACCCAGTACTTC. Amino acids: CASSQEGTSSAETQYF. The chain carries TRBV3-1 and TRBJ2-5, with D perhaps TRBD2 (6 bases). Germline CDR1 LGHDT, CDR2 YNNKEL (reference sequence). Trimming took off 0 bases at V and 5 bases at J, with 16 bases between the two ends. The CDR3 consists of 16 residues.

This chain uses TRBV11-3 with TRBJ2-7; TRBD1 might be the D (5 bases). V lost 3 bases, J lost 2 bases, and 8 bases lay in between. The CDR3 loop spans 13 amino acids. The germline gives CDR1 SGHNT, CDR2 YENEEA. CDR3 residues: CASSFGHTYEQYF. CDR3 in DNA: TGTGCCAGCAGCTTTGGACACACCTACGAGCAGTACTTC.

On this clonotype itself: This may stem from a read error, because a much larger clone lies one nucleotide away. The missing conserved phenylalanine or tryptophan at the end of this CDR3 makes a read error likely. The CDR3 coding sequence is TGTGCCAGTAGTACAAGACAGGGGTGGAATCAGCCCCAGCATTAT. It specifies CASSTRQGWNQPQHY. V gene TRBV19 combines with J gene TRBJ1-5; TRBD1 matches 8 bases. This CDR3 has 15 amino acids. Trimming took 4 bases from V and 4 from J; bases not matched to a gene: 6. Germline V gene sequence: CDR1 LNHDA, CDR2 SQIVND (reference sequence).

This rearrangement joins TRBV30 to TRBJ2-3; 8 nucleotides agree with TRBD2. Trimming cost V 2 bases and J 0 bases; bases outside gene matches: 4. CDR3 size: 15 residues. In germline, CDR1 is GTSNPN, CDR2 SVGIG (reference sequence). CDR3 DNA: TGTGCCTGGAGTAACGGGGGGGCTAGCACAGATACGCAGTATTTT. This encodes CAWSNGGASTDTQYF.

This clonotype was found many times. The V gene is TRBV7-9, the J gene TRBJ1-3, with D perhaps matching TRBD1 (5 bases). Germline lookup yields CDR1 SEHNR and CDR2 FQNEAQ (reference sequence). The CDR3 totals 13 residues. V shed 7 bases and J shed 4 bases, with 11 bases lying between them. The CDR3 sequence: CASTSGSGNTIYF. As DNA, the CDR3 is TGTGCCAGCACCTCAGGGTCCGGAAACACCATATATTTT.

This clonotype has more than one count but fewer than ten. The CDR3 sequence is CASSESLDTDYEQYF. For the CDR3, the DNA is TGCGCCAGCAGTGAGTCATTGGACACCGACTACGAGCAGTACTTC. This rearrangement joins TRBV10-1 to TRBJ2-7, with D maybe TRBD1 (5 bases). The V end lost 0 bases, the J end lost 3 bases, and 12 bases lay between the germline ends. CDR1 is WNHNN, CDR2 SYGVQD, per germline (reference sequence). The CDR3 loop spans 15 amino acids.